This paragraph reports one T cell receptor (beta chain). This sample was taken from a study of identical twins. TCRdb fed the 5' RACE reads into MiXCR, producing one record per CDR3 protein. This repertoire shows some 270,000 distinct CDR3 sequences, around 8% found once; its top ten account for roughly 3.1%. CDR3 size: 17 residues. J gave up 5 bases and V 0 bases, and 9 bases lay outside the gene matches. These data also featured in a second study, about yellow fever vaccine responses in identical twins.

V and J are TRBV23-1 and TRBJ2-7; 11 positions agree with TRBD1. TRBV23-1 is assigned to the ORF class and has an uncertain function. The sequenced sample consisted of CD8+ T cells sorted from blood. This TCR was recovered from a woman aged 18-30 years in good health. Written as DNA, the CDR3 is TGCGCCAGCAGTCAATCGTCTTTGGACAGGGGGCCCCACGAGCAGTACTTC. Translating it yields CASSQSSLDRGPHEQYF.